This T cell receptor (beta chain) was recovered during a study of chemoradiotherapy in HPV16-positive cancers (dated by TCRdb to between 2021 and 2024). At the level of the whole study: Candidate HPV-specific T-cell clones and common TCR motifs were defined by functional T-cell assays performed on cells from two HPV16-positive patients. The candidate HPV-specific TCRs and motifs were then tracked in TCR repertoires from about 90 patients with HPV-related cancers. The study asked whether T-cell immunity against the HPV oncoproteins E6 and E7 changes during chemoradiotherapy and whether it affects survival.

Findings and caveats that apply to the study as a whole: In HPV16-positive patients, expansion of HPV-responsive T cells during chemoradiotherapy was found to be associated with improved recurrence-free survival. Expansion of candidate HPV-specific clones and E7-related TCR motifs was observed in the tumor microenvironment during treatment, whereas no such expansion was observed for non-HPV-specific T cells. The functional definition of HPV-specific T cells came from only a couple of HPV16-positive patients, and the survival association was reported for HPV16-positive patients.

Libraries came from the immunoSEQ multiplex PCR assay. Drawn from immuneACCESS, this table holds only the in-frame rearrangements with V and J called that TCRdb kept. Clones are partly lost; checked studies trace under half to an unresolved V gene and leave the rest unexplained. This sample comprises 12,000 or so clones, 75% of them detected only once. The ten top clones hold 7% to 8% of the sample. CDR1 and CDR2, looked up from the germline V gene, are SGHVS and FQNEAQ. CDR3 length: 17 amino acids, cysteine to phenylalanine. Only the CDR3 portion is preserved as DNA: 51 bases, with reading frame beginning at the first base. After removal of 0 bases from V and 2 bases from J, the junction retains 7 bases not matched to a gene. Comments on this clone: The specificity of this receptor is unknown. Nothing much larger sits one base from this clone, and base qualities are not available.

Repertoires were sampled repeatedly over the course of chemoradiotherapy so that clonal expansion in the tumor microenvironment could be followed. The specimen was taken from a patient who underwent chemoradiotherapy. The source is a human donor with HPV-associated anogenital cancer. This sequence uses TRBV7-8 and TRBJ2-1, with 7 bases aligning to TRBD2. The nucleotides are TGTGCCAGCAGCTTAGCTTTTTCGGGAGGCGCCTACAATGAGCAGTTCTTC. Its protein product is CASSLAFSGGAYNEQFF.